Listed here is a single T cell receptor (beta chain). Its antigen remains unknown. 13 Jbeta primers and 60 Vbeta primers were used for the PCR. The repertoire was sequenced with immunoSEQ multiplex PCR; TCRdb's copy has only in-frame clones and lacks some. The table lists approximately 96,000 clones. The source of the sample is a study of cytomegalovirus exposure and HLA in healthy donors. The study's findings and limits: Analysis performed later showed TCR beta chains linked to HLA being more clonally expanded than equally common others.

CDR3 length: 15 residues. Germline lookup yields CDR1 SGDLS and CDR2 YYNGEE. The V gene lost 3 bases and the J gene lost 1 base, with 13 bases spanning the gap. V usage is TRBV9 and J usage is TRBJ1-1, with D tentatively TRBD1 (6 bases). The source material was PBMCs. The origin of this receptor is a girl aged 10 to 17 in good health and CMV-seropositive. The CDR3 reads CASSGSGTQNTEAFF. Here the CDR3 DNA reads TGTGCCAGCAGCGGATCCGGGACACAGAACACTGAAGCTTTCTTT.